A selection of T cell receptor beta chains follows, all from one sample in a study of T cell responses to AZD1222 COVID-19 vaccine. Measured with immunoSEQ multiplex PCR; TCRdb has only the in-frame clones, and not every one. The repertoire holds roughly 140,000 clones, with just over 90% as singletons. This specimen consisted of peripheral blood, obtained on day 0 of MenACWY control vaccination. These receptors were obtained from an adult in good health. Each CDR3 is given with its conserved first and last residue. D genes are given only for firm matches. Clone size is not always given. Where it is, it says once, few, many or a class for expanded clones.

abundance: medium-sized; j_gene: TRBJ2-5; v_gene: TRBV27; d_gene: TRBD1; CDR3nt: TGTGCCAGCAGTCCCGGACAGGGGAGGGTGGAGACCCAGTACTTC; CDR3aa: CASSPGQGRVETQYF
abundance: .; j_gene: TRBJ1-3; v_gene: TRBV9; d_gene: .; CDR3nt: TGTGCCAGCAGCCACAGGGAGGGGCAAGGAAACACCATATATTTT; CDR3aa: CASSHREGQGNTIYF
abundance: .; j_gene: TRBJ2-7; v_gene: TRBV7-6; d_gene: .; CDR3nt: TGTGCCAGCAGCTTAGGGCAGGGCATCCACTACGAGCAGTACTTC; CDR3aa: CASSLGQGIHYEQYF
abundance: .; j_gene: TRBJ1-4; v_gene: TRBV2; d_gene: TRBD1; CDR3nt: TGTGCCAGCAGTACGGGACAGGGGGTTTTTAATGAAAAACTGTTTTTT; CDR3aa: CASSTGQGVFNEKLFF
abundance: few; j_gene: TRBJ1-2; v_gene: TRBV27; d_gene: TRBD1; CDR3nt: TGTGCCAGCAGTTCCGCCGGACAGGGGGCGAATGACGACTATGGCTACACCTTC; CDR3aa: CASSSAGQGANDDYGYTF
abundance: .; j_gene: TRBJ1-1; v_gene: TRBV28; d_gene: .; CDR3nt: TGTGCCAGCACCAGGGGTATAAACACTGAAGCTTTCTTT; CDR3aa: CASTRGINTEAFF
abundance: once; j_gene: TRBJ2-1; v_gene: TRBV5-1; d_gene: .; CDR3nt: TGCGCCAGCAGTCGAGCCGGGACTGGAGAATTCTTC; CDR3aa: CASSRAGTGEFF
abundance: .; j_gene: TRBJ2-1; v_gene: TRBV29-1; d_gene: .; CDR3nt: TGCAGCGCCCGACCTCGGTCGAATGAGCAGTTCTTC; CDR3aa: CSARPRSNEQFF
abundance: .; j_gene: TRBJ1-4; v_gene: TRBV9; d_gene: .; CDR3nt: TGTGCCAGCAGCGTAGGGGGGACGACTAATGAAAAACTGTTTTTT; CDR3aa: CASSVGGTTNEKLFF
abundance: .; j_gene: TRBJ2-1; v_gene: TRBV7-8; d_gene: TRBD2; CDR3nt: TGTGCCAGCAGCTTAGGGACTAGTCCCGGGGTGCAGTTCTTC; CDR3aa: CASSLGTSPGVQFF
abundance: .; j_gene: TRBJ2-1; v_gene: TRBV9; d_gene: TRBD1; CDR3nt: TGTGCCAGCAGCTCTAGAGGAGACAGGGGGAATGAGCAGTTCTTC; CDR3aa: CASSSRGDRGNEQFF
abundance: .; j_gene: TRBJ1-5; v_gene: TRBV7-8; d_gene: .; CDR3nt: TGTGCCAGCAGCTTCAGGGGCATGAGCGGGCAGCCCCAGCATTTT; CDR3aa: CASSFRGMSGQPQHF
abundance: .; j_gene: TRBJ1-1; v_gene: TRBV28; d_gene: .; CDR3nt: TGTGCCAGCAGTTCGACGGTGAACACTGAAGCTTTCTTT; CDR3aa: CASSSTVNTEAFF
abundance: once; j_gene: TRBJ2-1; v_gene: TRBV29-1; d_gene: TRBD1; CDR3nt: TGCAGCGTAGACCGGGACAGGACCTACAATGAGCAGTTCTTC; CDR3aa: CSVDRDRTYNEQFF
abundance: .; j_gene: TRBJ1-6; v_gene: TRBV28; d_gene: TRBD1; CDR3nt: TGTGCCAGCAGTGGTGCAGGGGGCGCTGGAAATTCACCCCTCCACTTT; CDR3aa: CASSGAGGAGNSPLHF
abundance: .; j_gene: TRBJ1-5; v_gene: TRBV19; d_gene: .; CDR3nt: TGTGCCAGTAGCTCGAGGGCCTTCAATCAGCCCCAGCATTTT; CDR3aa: CASSSRAFNQPQHF
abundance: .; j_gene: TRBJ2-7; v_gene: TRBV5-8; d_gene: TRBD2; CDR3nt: TGTGCCAGCAGCCTATACGGACTAGCGGGACCCTACGAGCAGTACTTC; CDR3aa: CASSLYGLAGPYEQYF
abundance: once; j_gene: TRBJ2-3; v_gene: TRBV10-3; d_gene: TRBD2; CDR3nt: TGTGCCATCAGTAGCGGGGAACGAGATACGCAGTATTTT; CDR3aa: CAISSGERDTQYF
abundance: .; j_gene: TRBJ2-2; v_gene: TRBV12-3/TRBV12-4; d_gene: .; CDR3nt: TGTGCCAGCACCCCGAGCACCGGGGAGCTGTTTTTT; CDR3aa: CASTPSTGELFF
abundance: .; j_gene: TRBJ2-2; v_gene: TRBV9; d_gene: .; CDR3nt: TGTGCCAGCAGCGTACTCGGGGGCAACACCGGGGAGCTGTTTTTT; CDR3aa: CASSVLGGNTGELFF
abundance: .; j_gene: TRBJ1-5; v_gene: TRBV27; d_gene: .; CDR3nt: TGTGCCAGCAGTTTAGTCGGCCCAAAGCCCCAGCATTTT; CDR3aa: CASSLVGPKPQHF
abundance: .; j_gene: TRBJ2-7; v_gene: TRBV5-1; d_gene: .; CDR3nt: TGCGCCAGCAGACAAGCGGCGTCCCGTGCCTACGAGCAGTACTTC; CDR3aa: CASRQAASRAYEQYF
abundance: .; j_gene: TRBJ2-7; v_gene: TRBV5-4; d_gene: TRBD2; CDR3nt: TGTGCCAGCGGACTAGCGGGAGTCCAGGAGCAGTACTTC; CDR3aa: CASGLAGVQEQYF
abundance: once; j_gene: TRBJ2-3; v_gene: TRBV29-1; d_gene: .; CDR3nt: TGCAGCGTTGGGGTCGGGAGTGATACGCAGTATTTT; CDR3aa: CSVGVGSDTQYF
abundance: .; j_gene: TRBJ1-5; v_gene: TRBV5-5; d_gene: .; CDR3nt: TGTGCCAGCAGCTTGGATGTCAGCCCCCATAGTAGCAATCAGCCCCAGCATTTT; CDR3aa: CASSLDVSPHSSNQPQHF
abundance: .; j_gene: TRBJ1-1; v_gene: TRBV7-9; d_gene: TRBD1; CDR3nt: TGTGCCAGCAGCTTCGAAGGACAGGGGGCTTTAGTTAAAGCTTTCTTT; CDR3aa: CASSFEGQGALVKAFF
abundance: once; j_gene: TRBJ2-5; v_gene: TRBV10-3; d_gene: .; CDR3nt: TGTGCCATCAGTGGTTTACAGGGACAAGAGACCCAGTACTTC; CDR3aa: CAISGLQGQETQYF
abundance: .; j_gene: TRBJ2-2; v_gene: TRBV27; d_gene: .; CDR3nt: TGTGCCAGCAGCCAAGGCCGACATGGGGAGCTGTTTTTT; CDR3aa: CASSQGRHGELFF
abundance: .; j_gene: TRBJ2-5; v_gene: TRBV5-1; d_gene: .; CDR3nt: TGCGCCAGCAGCTTGTCGGCGGGGGCAGGGCAAGAGACCCAGTACTTC; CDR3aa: CASSLSAGAGQETQYF
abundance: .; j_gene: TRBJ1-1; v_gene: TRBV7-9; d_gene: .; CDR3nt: TGTGCCAGCAGCTTTCCGGGTGATCTGACTGAAGCTTTCTTT; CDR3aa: CASSFPGDLTEAFF
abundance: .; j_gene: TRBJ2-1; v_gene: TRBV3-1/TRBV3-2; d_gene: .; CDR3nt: TGTGCCAGCAGCCTCCGGACTCGCGCGGACAATGAGCAGTTCTTC; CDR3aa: CASSLRTRADNEQFF
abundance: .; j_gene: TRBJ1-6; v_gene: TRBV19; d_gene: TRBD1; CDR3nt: TGTGCCAGTACCCCATGGGACAGGGCCACTAGGGATTCACCCCTCCACTTT; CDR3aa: CASTPWDRATRDSPLHF
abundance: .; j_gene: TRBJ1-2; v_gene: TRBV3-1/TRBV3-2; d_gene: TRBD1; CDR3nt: TGTGCCAGCAGCCAAGTCGAGGTGACAGGGGGGAGCTACACCTTC; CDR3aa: CASSQVEVTGGSYTF
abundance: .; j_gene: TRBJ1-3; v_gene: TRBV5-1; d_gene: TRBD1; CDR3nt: TGCGCCAGCAGCTCTCACCCCGGGACAGACTCTGGAAACACCATATATTTT; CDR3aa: CASSSHPGTDSGNTIYF
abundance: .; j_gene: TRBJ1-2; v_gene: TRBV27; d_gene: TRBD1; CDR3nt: TGTGCCAGCAGTTTGACAGGGCAGAGGCATGGCTACACCTTC; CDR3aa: CASSLTGQRHGYTF
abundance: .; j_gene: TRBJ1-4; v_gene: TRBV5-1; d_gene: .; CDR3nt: TGCGCCAGCAGCTTTCGGGGGTTGGGAGAAAAACTGTTTTTT; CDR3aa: CASSFRGLGEKLFF
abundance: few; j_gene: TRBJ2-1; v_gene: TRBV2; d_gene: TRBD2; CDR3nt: TGTGCCAGCAGGAGGACTAGCGGGGGGGACAATGAGCAGTTCTTC; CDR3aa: CASRRTSGGDNEQFF
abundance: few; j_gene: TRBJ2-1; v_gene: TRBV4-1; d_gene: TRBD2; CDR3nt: TGCGCCAGCAGCCAAGTTGCGGGGGGGCGATCCTACAATGAGCAGTTCTTC; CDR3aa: CASSQVAGGRSYNEQFF
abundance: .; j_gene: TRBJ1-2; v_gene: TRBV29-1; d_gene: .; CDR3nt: TGCAGCGTTGTCCTGAACTATGGCTACACCTTC; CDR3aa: CSVVLNYGYTF
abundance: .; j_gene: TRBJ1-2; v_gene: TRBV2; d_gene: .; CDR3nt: TGTGCCAGCAGTGAATCGGCAAGCTATGGCTACACCTTC; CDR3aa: CASSESASYGYTF
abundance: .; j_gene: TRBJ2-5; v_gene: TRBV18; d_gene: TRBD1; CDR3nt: TGTGCCAGCTCACCACGAGAAATAACAGGGGGCGTTCAAGAGACCCAGTACTTC; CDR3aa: CASSPREITGGVQETQYF
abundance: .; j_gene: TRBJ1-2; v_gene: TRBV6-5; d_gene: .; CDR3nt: TGTGCCAGCAGTTGGGCCCTTAACTATGGCTACACCTTC; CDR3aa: CASSWALNYGYTF
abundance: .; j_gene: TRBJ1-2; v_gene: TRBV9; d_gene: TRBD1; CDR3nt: TGTGCCAGCAGCGTCCAGGACAGGGTCGGTGGCTACACCTTC; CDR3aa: CASSVQDRVGGYTF
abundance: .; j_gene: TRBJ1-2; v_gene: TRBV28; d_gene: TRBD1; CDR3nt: TGTGCCAGCAGCCCCCCGGGGCAGGGGGCGCATGGCTACACCTTC; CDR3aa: CASSPPGQGAHGYTF
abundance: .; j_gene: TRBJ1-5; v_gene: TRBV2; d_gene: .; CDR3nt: TGTGCCAGCAGTGCGGCAGGGAGGTGGGATCAGCCCCAGCATTTT; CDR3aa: CASSAAGRWDQPQHF
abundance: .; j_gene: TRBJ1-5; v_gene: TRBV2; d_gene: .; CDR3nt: TGTGCCAGCAGTCGGGGCTTGGGCGATCAGCCCCAGCATTTT; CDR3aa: CASSRGLGDQPQHF
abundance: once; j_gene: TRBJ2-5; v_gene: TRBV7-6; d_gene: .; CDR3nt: TGTGCCAGCAGCTTAGAAAGGACCCAGTACTTC; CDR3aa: CASSLERTQYF
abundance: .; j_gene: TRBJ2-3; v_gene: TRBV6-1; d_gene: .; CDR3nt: TGTGCCAGCAGTGAAATGGTGGGGAACACAGATACGCAGTATTTT; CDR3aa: CASSEMVGNTDTQYF
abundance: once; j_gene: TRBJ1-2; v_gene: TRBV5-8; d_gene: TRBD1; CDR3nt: TGTGCCAGCAGCCCGCGGACAGGGGGATACTATGGCTACACCTTC; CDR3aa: CASSPRTGGYYGYTF
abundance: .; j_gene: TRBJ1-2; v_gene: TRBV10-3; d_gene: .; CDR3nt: TGTGCCATCAGTGAGGTTACAGGGTCCGGCTACACCTTC; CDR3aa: CAISEVTGSGYTF
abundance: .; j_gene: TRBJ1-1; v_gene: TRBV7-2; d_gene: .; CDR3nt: TGTGCCAGCAGCTTAAATTTCGTGAACACTGAAGCTTTCTTT; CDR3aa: CASSLNFVNTEAFF
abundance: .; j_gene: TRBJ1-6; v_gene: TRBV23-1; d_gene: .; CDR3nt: TGCGCCAGCAGTCATTCAGCGAGCTCCTATAATTCACCCCTCCACTTT; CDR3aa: CASSHSASSYNSPLHF
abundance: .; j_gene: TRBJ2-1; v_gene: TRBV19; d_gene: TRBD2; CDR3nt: TGTGCCAGTAGAAATAGCGGGACGACGCTCAATGAGCAGTTCTTC; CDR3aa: CASRNSGTTLNEQFF
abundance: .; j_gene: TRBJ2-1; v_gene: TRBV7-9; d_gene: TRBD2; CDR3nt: TGTGCCACCGTGCGGGAGGGGGCGACGGACTACTACAATGAGCAGTTCTTC; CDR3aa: CATVREGATDYYNEQFF
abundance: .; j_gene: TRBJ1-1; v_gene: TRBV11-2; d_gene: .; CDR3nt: TGTGCCAGCAGGCCACCGGGACTTTTGAACACTGAAGCTTTCTTT; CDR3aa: CASRPPGLLNTEAFF
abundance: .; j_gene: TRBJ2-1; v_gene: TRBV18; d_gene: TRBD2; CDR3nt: TGTGCCAGCTCATCTATCCGGGACTACTACAATGAGCAGTTCTTC; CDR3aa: CASSSIRDYYNEQFF
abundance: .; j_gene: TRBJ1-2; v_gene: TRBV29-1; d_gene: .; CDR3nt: TGCAGCGTCCTGGGTCCTAGGGGAAACTATGGCTACACCTTC; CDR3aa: CSVLGPRGNYGYTF